Each of the 24 T cell receptor beta chains below was sequenced from the same sample in a study of post-analysis software for immune sequencing data (dated by TCRdb to between 2014 and 2016). What the time point label conveys for this sample: second blood draw from one MS patient after hematopoietic stem cell transplantation. Libraries were built with PCR. TCRdb shows the sequencer as Illumina HiSeq 2500. Unique molecular identifiers were incorporated into TCR beta cDNA libraries to reduce PCR and sequencing biases. TCRdb trimmed the raw reads at Q25, called clones with MiXCR and kept productive beta chains. Each entry is one CDR3 protein sequence, shown with its most common DNA and genes. A total of 150,000 or so distinct CDR3 sequences appear in this sample, about 37% of them only once. 25% to 30% of the sample goes to the ten largest clones. Specimen: blood, collected after autologous hematopoietic stem cell transplantation. These receptors were obtained from a girl between 10 and 17 years old with multiple sclerosis. Donor details come from another sample of the same person, matched by shared clones.

This clonotype has a handful of counts. The gene calls are TRBV7-2 and TRBJ1-1; TRBD1 aligns across 7 bases. The V and J ends lost 5 bases and 1 base, in that order; junction bases with no gene match: 4. This CDR3 region has 14 residues. In germline, CDR1 is SGHTA, CDR2 FQGNSA. The CDR3: CASSRGTANTEAFF. The CDR3 coding sequence is TGTGCCAGCAGCAGGGGGACAGCGAACACTGAAGCTTTCTTT.

V usage is TRBV3-1 and J usage is TRBJ2-7; D is undetermined. Trimming took 1 base from V and 2 from J, leaving 15 bases between them. CDR3 length equals 16 residues. CDR1 and CDR2 (germline): LGHDT, YNNKEL (reference sequence). The CDR3 nucleotides read TGTGCCAGCAGCCAAGGTTTTCAGCTCAACACCTACGAGCAGTACTTC. It translates to CASSQGFQLNTYEQYF.

This clonotype appeared a single time. The rearrangement joins TRBV7-2 to TRBJ1-2; TRBD1 agrees at 8 bases. There are 13 residues in the CDR3. V lost 3 bases and J lost 8; bases outside the gene matches: 5. The germline V gene encodes CDR1 SGHTA and CDR2 FQGNSA. The CDR3 bases are TGTGCCAGCAGCTTCAGGGGGCGGAGGGGCTACACCTTC. This gives the protein CASSFRGRRGYTF.

The CDR3 spells CAIGTGTLNTEAFF. In DNA form, the CDR3 reads TGTGCCATCGGGACAGGGACCCTGAACACTGAAGCTTTCTTT. The chain carries TRBV10-3 and TRBJ1-1, with TRBD1 identical over 9 bases. This CDR3 spans 14 amino acids. CDR1 and CDR2 from the germline V gene are ENHRY and SYGVKD. Losses at the gene ends were 8 bases for V and 0 bases for J; bases not matched to a gene: 4.

Note on this clonotype: An end of the junction differs from the germline gene, which may be a read error. The chain combines TRBV9 with TRBJ2-3, with D perhaps matching TRBD1 or TRBD2 (5 bases each). The CDR3 length is 15 residues. Germline V gene data show CDR1 as SGDLS and CDR2 as YYNGEE. CDR3 DNA sequence: TGTGCCAGCAGCGTAGGTGGGGACCTCAGGGATATGCAGTATTTT. It translates to CASSVGGDLRDMQYF.

This rearrangement joins TRBV7-8 to TRBJ2-3; D is uncertain. Trimming stripped 4 bases from V and 2 bases from J, with 16 bases between. Germline CDR1 and CDR2: SGHVS and FQNEAQ. The CDR3 length is 16 residues. The CDR3 loop is CASSYTPKPNTDTQYF. CDR3 sequence (DNA): TGTGCCAGCAGCTATACCCCCAAACCCAACACAGATACGCAGTATTTT.

V usage is TRBV25-1 and J usage is TRBJ1-2, with a possible D match to TRBD1 (5 bases). Germline V CDR1 and CDR2: MGHDK, SYGVNS. CDR3 length: 13 residues. The V end lost 3 bases, the J end lost 6 bases, and 11 bases lay between the germline ends. CDR3 sequence (DNA): TGTGCCAGCAGTGAGCGGGGGGGGGATGGCTACACCTTC. Translated, it gives CASSERGGDGYTF.

This clonotype was seen a single time. The chain links TRBV3-1 to TRBJ2-1; no clear D. Deletions cut 8 bases from V and 7 bases from J, with 6 bases between. CDR1 and CDR2 from the germline V gene are LGHDT and YNNKEL (reference sequence). The CDR3 sequence is 10 residues long. The CDR3 DNA follows: TGTGCCAGCGGGGTGAATGAGCAGTTCTTC. Translating it yields CASGVNEQFF.

CDR3 in DNA: TGTGCCACCAGCAGGCTCCGGGACATGAGCTTTAACTATGGCTACACCTTC. This sequence encodes CATSRLRDMSFNYGYTF. The chain employs TRBV15 and TRBJ1-2; perhaps TRBD1 as D (6 bases). The CDR3 totals 17 residues. CDR1 and CDR2 (germline): LNHNV, YYDKDF (reference sequence). V was clipped by 3 bases and J by 1 base, with 18 bases between them.

This chain uses TRBV20-1 with TRBJ2-7; 9 bases are shared with TRBD1. In germline, CDR1 is DFQATT, CDR2 SNEGSKA (reference sequence). The CDR3 is made up of 14 amino acids. Trimming took 8 bases from V and 4 from J; bases not matched to a gene: 12. The CDR3 loop reads CSTTSGTGIYEQYF. As DNA, the CDR3 is TGCAGTACAACATCCGGGACAGGGATTTACGAGCAGTACTTC.

At least ten counts were recorded for this clonotype. J is TRBJ1-2 and V is TRBV29-1, with TRBD1 matching 7 bases. CDR3 length: 16 residues. The V segment lost 6 bases and the J segment 6 bases; nucleotides outside the gene matches: 19. The V gene's germline CDR1 is SQVTM and CDR2 ANQGSEA. CDR3 amino acids: CSVPSRRDSLQDGYTF. The DNA for the CDR3 is TGCAGCGTCCCGTCCCGGAGGGACAGCCTCCAAGATGGCTACACCTTC.

The rearrangement uses TRBV6-1 and TRBJ2-4; 12 nucleotides agree with TRBD2. The J call is uncertain, as TRBJ2-7 better fits the DNA end. The CDR3 contains 14 residues. Germline assignment: CDR1 MNHNS and CDR2 SASEGT. The CDR3 coding sequence is TGTGCCAGCAGGCCTACTAGCGGGAGGTACGAGCAGTACTTC. Its protein is CASRPTSGRYEQYF.

This clonotype has a handful of counts. It may be a read error: a sequence one base away is much more abundant. This sequence joins TRBV20-1 and TRBJ2-1, with TRBD1 matching 11 bases. CDR3 length: 14 residues. Trimming at V came to 7 bases and at J to 7 bases, leaving 9 bases not matched to a gene. Germline loops: CDR1 DFQATT, CDR2 SNEGSKA (reference sequence). The CDR3 nucleotides are TGCAGTGTTCCAGGGACAGGGGGGTGGAATGAGCAGTTCTTC. The encoded protein is CSVPGTGGWNEQFF.

This clonotype came up a few times. The CDR3 region has the DNA TGTGCCAGCAGCCAAGACAGCTCTTACTATGGCTACACCTTC. Translating it yields CASSQDSSYYGYTF. J is TRBJ1-2 and V is TRBV3-1, with D uncertain. Trimming took 0 bases from V and 3 from J, leaving 8 bases between them. The V gene's germline CDR1 is LGHDT and CDR2 YNNKEL (reference sequence). The length of the CDR3 is 14 residues.

This clonotype turned up a few times. V usage is TRBV28 and J usage is TRBJ1-5; D unclear. The ends were cut back, 6 bases at V and 1 base at J, with 4 bases in the middle. The CDR3 is 12 amino acids. The germline V gene has CDR1 MDHEN and CDR2 SYDVKM. Here the CDR3 reads CASSGSNQPQHF. For the CDR3, the DNA is TGTGCCAGCAGCGGGAGCAATCAGCCCCAGCATTTT.

V usage is TRBV20-1 and J usage is TRBJ2-7, with D tentatively TRBD2 (5 bases). Near its end, the DNA agrees better with TRBJ2-1, so the J call may be wrong. The CDR3 length is 11 residues. CDR1 and CDR2 (germline): DFQATT, SNEGSKA (reference sequence). Written as DNA, the CDR3 is TGCAGTGCTAGGGAGGAGTGGGAGCAGTTCTTC. It specifies CSAREEWEQFF.

The chain recombines TRBV5-1 with TRBJ2-5, with 13 bases aligning to TRBD2. Germline V gives CDR1 SGHRS, CDR2 YFSETQ. V lost 0 bases to trimming and J lost 11 bases; unmatched junction nucleotides: 10. This CDR3 is built from 16 residues. The CDR3 DNA is TGCGCCAGCAGCTTGGGGGGGACTAGCGGGGTCAATGAGCAGTACTTC. This gives the protein CASSLGGTSGVNEQYF.

The J gene is TRBJ2-7, the V gene TRBV30, with D possibly being TRBD2 (5 bases). Germline V gene sequence: CDR1 GTSNPN, CDR2 SVGIG (reference sequence). Trimming took 4 bases from V and 5 from J, leaving 12 bases between them. The CDR3 is made up of 12 amino acids. The CDR3 region has the DNA TGTGCCTGGACGCGGGCGGAGAACGAGCAGTACTTC. Its protein product is CAWTRAENEQYF.

CDR3 region: CSARTPSYEQYF. As DNA, the CDR3 is TGCAGTGCTAGGACTCCCTCCTACGAGCAGTACTTC. This rearrangement joins TRBV20-1 to TRBJ2-7; D is undetermined. From germline, CDR1 is DFQATT and CDR2 SNEGSKA (reference sequence). CDR3 length: 12 amino acids. V was shortened by 3 bases and J by 0 bases, with 6 bases between the two germline ends.

The V call is TRBV6-5, the J call TRBJ2-3; 9 bases fit TRBD1. Germline V gene data show CDR1 as MNHEY and CDR2 as SVGAGI. Germline trimming cut 0 bases from V and 2 bases from J; bases unmatched to any gene: 9. CDR3 size: 18 residues. This chain's CDR3 is CASSYSPGGQGYTDTQYF. The CDR3 nucleotides read TGTGCCAGCAGTTACTCACCCGGGGGACAGGGATACACAGATACGCAGTATTTT.

The chain has TRBV29-1 and TRBJ2-4; TRBD2 might be the D (5 bases). The CDR3 runs to 11 residues. Trimming removed 7 bases from V and 13 bases from J, with 17 bases in between. The germline V gene encodes CDR1 SQVTM and CDR2 ANQGSEA. CDR3 DNA: TGCAGCGCCGAGGACGGGTGGGAGCAGTACTTC. Its protein is CSAEDGWEQYF.

This clonotype was detected a few times. The chain uses TRBV7-3 and TRBJ2-1; TRBD2 matches 9 bases. Per germline, CDR1 SGHTA and CDR2 FQGTGA. V dropped 1 base and J dropped 6; count of bases not matched to a gene: 4. This CDR3 contains 15 residues. CDR3 coding DNA: TGTGCCAGCAGCTTAATAGCGGGAGCTCTCAATGAGCAGTTCTTC. Amino acids: CASSLIAGALNEQFF.

The V and J genes are TRBV21-1 and TRBJ2-1; the table assigns TRBD2, which was not confirmed against the DNA. TRBV21-1 is deemed a pseudogene. CDR3 length: 18 amino acids. The CDR3 spells CASSKSRRPASSYNEQFF. The CDR3 nucleotides read TGTGCCAGCAGCAAAAGCCGGAGACCAGCGAGCTCCTACAATGAGCAGTTCTTC.

This chain links TRBV6-5 with TRBJ1-2; D may be TRBD1 (5 bases). The ends were cut back, 5 bases at V and 2 bases at J, with 21 bases in the middle. From germline, CDR1 is MNHEY and CDR2 SVGAGI. There are 17 residues in the CDR3. The CDR3 sequence is CASSNHRGDPNNYGYTF. CDR3 nucleotide sequence: TGTGCCAGCAGTAACCACCGGGGGGATCCCAACAACTATGGCTACACCTTC.